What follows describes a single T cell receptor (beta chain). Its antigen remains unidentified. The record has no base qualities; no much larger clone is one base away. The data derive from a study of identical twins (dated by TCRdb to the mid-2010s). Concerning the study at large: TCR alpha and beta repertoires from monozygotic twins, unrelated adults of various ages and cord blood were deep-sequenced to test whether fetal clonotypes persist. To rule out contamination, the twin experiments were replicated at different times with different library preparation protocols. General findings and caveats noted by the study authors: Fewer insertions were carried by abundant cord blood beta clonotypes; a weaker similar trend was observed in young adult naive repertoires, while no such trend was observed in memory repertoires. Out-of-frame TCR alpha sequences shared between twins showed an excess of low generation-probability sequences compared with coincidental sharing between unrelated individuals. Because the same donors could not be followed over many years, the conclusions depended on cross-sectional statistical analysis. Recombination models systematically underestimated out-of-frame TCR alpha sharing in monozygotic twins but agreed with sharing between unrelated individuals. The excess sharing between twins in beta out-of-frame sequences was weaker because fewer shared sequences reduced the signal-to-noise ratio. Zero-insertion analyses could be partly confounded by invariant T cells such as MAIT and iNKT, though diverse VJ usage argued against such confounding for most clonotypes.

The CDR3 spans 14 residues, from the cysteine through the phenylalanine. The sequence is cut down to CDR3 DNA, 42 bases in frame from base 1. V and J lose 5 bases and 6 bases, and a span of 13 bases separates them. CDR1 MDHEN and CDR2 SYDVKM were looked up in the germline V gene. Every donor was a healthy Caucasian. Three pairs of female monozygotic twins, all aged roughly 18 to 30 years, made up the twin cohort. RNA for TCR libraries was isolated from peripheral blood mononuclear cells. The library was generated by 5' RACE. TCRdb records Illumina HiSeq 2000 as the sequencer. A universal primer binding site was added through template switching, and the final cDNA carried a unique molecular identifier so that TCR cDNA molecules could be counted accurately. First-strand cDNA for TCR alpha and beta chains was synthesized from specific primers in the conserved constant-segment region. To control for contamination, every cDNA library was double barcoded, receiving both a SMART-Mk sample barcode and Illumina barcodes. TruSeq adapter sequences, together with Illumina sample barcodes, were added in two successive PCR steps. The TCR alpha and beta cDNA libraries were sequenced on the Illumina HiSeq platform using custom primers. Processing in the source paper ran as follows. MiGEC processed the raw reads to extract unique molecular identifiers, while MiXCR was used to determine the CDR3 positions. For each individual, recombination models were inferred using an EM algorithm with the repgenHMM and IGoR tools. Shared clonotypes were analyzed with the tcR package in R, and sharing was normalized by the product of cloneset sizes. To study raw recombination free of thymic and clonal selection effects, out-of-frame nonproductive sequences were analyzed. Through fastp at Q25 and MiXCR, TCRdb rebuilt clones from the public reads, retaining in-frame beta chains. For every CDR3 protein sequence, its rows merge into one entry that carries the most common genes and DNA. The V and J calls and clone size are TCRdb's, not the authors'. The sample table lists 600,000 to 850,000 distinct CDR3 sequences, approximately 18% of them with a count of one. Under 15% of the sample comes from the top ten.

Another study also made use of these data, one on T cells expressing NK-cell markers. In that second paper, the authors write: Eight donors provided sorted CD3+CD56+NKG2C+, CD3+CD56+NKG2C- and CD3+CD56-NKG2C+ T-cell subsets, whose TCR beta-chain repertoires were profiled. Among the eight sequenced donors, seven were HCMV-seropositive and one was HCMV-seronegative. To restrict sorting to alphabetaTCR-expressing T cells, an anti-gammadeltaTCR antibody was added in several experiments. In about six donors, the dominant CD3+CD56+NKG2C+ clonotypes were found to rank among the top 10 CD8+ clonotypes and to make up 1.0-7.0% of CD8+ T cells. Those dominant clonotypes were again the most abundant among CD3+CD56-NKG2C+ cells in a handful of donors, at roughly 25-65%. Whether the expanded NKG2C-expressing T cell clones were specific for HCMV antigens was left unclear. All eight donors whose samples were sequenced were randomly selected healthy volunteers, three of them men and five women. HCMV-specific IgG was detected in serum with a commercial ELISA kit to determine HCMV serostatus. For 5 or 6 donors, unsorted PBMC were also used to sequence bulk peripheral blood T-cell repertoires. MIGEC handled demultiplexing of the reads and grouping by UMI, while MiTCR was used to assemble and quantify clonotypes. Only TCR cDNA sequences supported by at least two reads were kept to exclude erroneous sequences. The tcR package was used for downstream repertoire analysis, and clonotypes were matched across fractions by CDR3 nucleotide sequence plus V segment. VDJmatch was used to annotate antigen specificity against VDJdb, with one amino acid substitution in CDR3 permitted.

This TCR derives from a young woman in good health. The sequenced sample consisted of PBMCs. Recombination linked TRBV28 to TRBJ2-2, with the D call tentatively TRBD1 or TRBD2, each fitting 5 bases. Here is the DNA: TGTGCCAGCAGTCCAGGGACCCTAGCCGGGGAGCTGTTTTTT. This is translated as CASSPGTLAGELFF.